These T cell receptor beta chains were read from a single sample in a study of control samples from healthy donors and cancer patients. Assay: immunoSEQ multiplex PCR; the TCRdb copy retains only in-frame clones and omits some. The data contain approximately 85,000 clones, about 89% of them seen just once; the ten biggest clones take up roughly 7.2%. Sequencing input: blood. The receptors come from a woman between 55 and 75 years old in good health. CDR3s include the opening cysteine and the closing phenylalanine or tryptophan. A D gene is named only where the DNA matches it firmly. Clone size, where shown, is once, few, many, or a class for clones that have expanded.

d_gene | j_gene | v_gene | abundance | CDR3aa | CDR3nt
TRBD1 | TRBJ1-1 | TRBV6-5 | - | CASSYSYRGWNTEAFF | TGTGCCAGCAGTTACTCCTACAGGGGATGGAACACTGAAGCTTTCTTT
- | TRBJ1-3 | TRBV5-6 | many | CASSLVGLTGFSSGNTIYF | TGTGCCAGCAGCTTGGTGGGATTGACAGGTTTTAGCTCTGGAAACACCATATATTTT
- | TRBJ1-1 | TRBV20-1 | - | CRPGRTEAFF | TGCAGGCCCGGCCGGACTGAAGCTTTCTTT
- | TRBJ2-7 | TRBV27 | - | CASSPRGSGDEQYF | TGTGCCAGCAGTCCCAGGGGTTCTGGAGACGAGCAGTACTTC
TRBD2 | TRBJ2-5 | TRBV19 | - | CASSIPRVGGAETQYF | TGTGCCAGTAGTATCCCACGGGTGGGAGGGGCAGAGACCCAGTACTTC
- | TRBJ2-5 | TRBV5-6 | - | CASSFGQVYQETQYF | TGTGCCAGCAGCTTCGGGCAGGTCTACCAAGAGACCCAGTACTTC
- | TRBJ2-7 | TRBV7-2 | many | CASSLAGERFYEQYF | TGTGCCAGCAGCTTAGCGGGGGAGAGGTTCTACGAGCAGTACTTC
- | TRBJ1-2 | TRBV4-3 | - | CASSQTGNYGYTF | TGCGCCAGCAGCCAAACAGGGAACTATGGCTACACCTTC
- | TRBJ2-3 | TRBV6-1 | once | CASSEWLGRAGTQYF | TGTGCCAGCAGTGAATGGTTGGGGCGTGCAGGAACGCAGTATTTT
- | TRBJ1-2 | TRBV30 | - | CACRDKAEDTF | TGTGCCTGCCGGGACAAGGCCGAAGACACCTTC
- | TRBJ1-1 | TRBV3-1/TRBV3-2 | - | CASSQRFTEAFF | TGTGCCAGCAGCCAACGGTTCACTGAAGCTTTCTTT
- | TRBJ1-5 | TRBV18 | - | CASSPGGVGGNQPQHF | TGTGCCAGCTCACCAGGAGGGGTAGGGGGCAATCAGCCCCAGCATTTT
- | TRBJ1-5 | TRBV18 | - | CASSATPGIGNQPQHF | TGTGCCAGCTCAGCAACTCCAGGGATTGGCAATCAGCCCCAGCATTTT
TRBD2 | TRBJ2-2 | TRBV24-1 | once | CATSDFLTSGGVGELFF | TGTGCCACCAGTGATTTCCTGACTAGCGGGGGGGTCGGGGAGCTGTTTTTT
- | TRBJ2-3 | TRBV7-2 | - | CASTGSVRGTDTQYF | TGTGCCAGCACGGGATCTGTTCGCGGGACAGATACGCAGTATTTT
- | TRBJ1-5 | TRBV6-2/TRBV6-3 | once | CASSWDNQPQHF | TGTGCCAGCAGTTGGGACAATCAGCCCCAGCATTTT
TRBD1 | TRBJ2-7 | TRBV4-3 | - | CASSQEGAGQGYVEQYF | TGCGCCAGCAGCCAAGAGGGGGCGGGACAGGGGTATGTCGAGCAGTACTTC
- | TRBJ1-2 | TRBV6-2/TRBV6-3 | - | CASSPLDRFGYTF | TGTGCCAGCAGCCCTCTCGACAGGTTCGGCTACACCTTC
- | TRBJ2-5 | TRBV27 | - | CASSLYQATAGETQYF | TGTGCCAGCAGTTTATACCAGGCCACGGCCGGGGAGACCCAGTACTTC
TRBD1 | TRBJ2-2 | TRBV11-3 | - | CASSKGTGGTGELFF | TGTGCCAGCAGCAAGGGGACAGGGGGCACCGGGGAGCTGTTTTTT
TRBD2 | TRBJ2-2 | TRBV19 | - | CASSWGSGSWTGELFF | TGTGCCAGTAGTTGGGGTAGCGGGAGCTGGACCGGGGAGCTGTTTTTT
TRBD2 | TRBJ2-3 | TRBV4-2 | - | CASSQDGTSGSDTQYF | TGTGCCAGCAGCCAAGACGGGACTAGCGGCTCAGATACGCAGTATTTT
- | TRBJ1-3 | TRBV18 | - | CASSPTDSGNTIYF | TGTGCCAGCTCACCGACAGATTCTGGAAACACCATATATTTT
- | TRBJ1-1 | TRBV19 | - | CASSIAGRKNTEAFF | TGTGCCAGTAGTATTGCAGGACGGAAGAACACTGAAGCTTTCTTT
- | TRBJ1-4 | TRBV7-9 | - | CASSLAGANEKLFF | TGTGCCAGCAGCTTAGCAGGGGCTAATGAAAAACTGTTTTTT
TRBD2 | TRBJ2-3 | TRBV5-1 | - | CASSFSGGQDTQYF | TGCGCCAGCAGCTTCAGCGGGGGCCAGGATACGCAGTATTTT
- | TRBJ1-1 | TRBV5-1 | - | CASSFSDNTEAFF | TGCGCCAGCAGCTTCAGCGACAACACTGAAGCTTTCTTT
TRBD1 | TRBJ1-1 | TRBV11-3 | - | CASSLRGGTEAFF | TGTGCCAGCAGCCTCAGGGGGGGCACTGAAGCTTTCTTT
- | TRBJ2-7 | TRBV10-3 | - | CAISEYRPTYEQYF | TGTGCCATCAGTGAGTACAGGCCGACCTACGAGCAGTACTTC
- | TRBJ1-4 | TRBV28 | once | CASSSRGSAEKLFF | TGTGCCAGCAGTTCCCGCGGGTCCGCAGAAAAACTGTTTTTT
- | TRBJ1-6 | TRBV28 | - | CASSLLGVQNSPLHF | TGTGCCAGCAGTCTACTCGGGGTGCAGAATTCACCCCTCCACTTT
- | TRBJ2-3 | TRBV18 | - | CASSPTGTDTQYF | TGTGCCAGCTCACCGACAGGTACAGATACGCAGTATTTT
- | TRBJ1-1 | TRBV3-1/TRBV3-2 | - | CASSLTRGRTEAFF | TGTGCCAGCAGCCTTACCCGGGGACGGACTGAAGCTTTCTTT
- | TRBJ2-3 | TRBV18 | - | CASSPLGPPTDTQYF | TGTGCCAGCTCACCATTGGGGCCCCCCACAGATACGCAGTATTTT
- | TRBJ1-2 | TRBV5-1 | - | CASSFGSGVNYGYTF | TGCGCCAGCAGCTTCGGTTCAGGGGTAAACTATGGCTACACCTTC
- | TRBJ2-7 | TRBV10-1 | once | CASPNKGEQYF | TGCGCCAGCCCGAATAAGGGGGAGCAGTACTTC
TRBD1 | TRBJ1-1 | TRBV18 | - | CASSQGQGITEAFF | TGTGCCAGCTCACAAGGACAGGGCATCACTGAAGCTTTCTTT
- | TRBJ2-1 | TRBV27 | few | CASSLRGGYNEQFF | TGTGCCAGCAGTTTAAGAGGGGGCTACAATGAGCAGTTCTTC
TRBD2 | TRBJ2-7 | TRBV7-3 | - | CASSIGGGAYEQYF | TGTGCCAGCAGCATCGGGGGAGGGGCCTACGAGCAGTACTTC
- | TRBJ1-6 | TRBV7-8 | - | CASSLHRVSSYNSPLHF | TGTGCCAGCAGCTTGCACAGGGTGAGCTCCTATAATTCACCCCTCCACTTT
- | TRBJ1-2 | TRBV29-1 | - | CSGGQRNYGYTF | TGCAGCGGCGGACAACGGAACTATGGCTACACCTTC